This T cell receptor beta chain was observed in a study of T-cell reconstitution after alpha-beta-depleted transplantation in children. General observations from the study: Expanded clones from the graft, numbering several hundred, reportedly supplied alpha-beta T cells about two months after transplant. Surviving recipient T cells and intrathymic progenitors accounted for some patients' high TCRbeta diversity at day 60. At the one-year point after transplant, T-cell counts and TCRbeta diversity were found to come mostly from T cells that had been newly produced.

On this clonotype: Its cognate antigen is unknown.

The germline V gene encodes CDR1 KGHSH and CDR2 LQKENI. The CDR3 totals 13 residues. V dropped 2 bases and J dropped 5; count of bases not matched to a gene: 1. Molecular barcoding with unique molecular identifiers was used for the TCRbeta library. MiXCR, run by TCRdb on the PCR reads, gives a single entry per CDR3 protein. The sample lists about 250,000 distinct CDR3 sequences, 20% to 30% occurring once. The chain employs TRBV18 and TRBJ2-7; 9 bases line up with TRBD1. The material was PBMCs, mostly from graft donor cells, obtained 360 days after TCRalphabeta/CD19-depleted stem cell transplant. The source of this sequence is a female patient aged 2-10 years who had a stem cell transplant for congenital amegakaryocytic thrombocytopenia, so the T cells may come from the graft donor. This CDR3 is CASSPGTGHEQYF. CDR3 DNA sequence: TGTGCCAGCTCACCAGGGACAGGGCACGAGCAGTACTTC.